This T cell receptor beta chain is drawn from a study of blood T cell repertoires in COVID-19. The wider study: Samples taken during acute and convalescent COVID-19 were collected in the United States, Italy and Spain. The cDNA or gDNA used as material had been derived from T cells, B-cell-depleted T cells, or PBMCs.

Authors' analysis steps: Estimates of nucleated cell counts were drawn from the amplification of reference gene primers. TCRdb's table, derived via immunoSEQ multiplex PCR, lists solely in-frame clones and lacks some. The V and J calls and the clone size are those of that table, but D and trimming were determined from the DNA. The sample includes 60,000 to 85,000 clones, around 75% of them seen just once. There are 14 residues in the CDR3. Germline lookup yields CDR1 KGHSH and CDR2 LQKENI. Trimming stripped 0 bases from V and 2 bases from J, with 7 bases between. Input material: peripheral blood. The chain combines TRBV18 with TRBJ2-5, with D hard to call. The receptor was isolated from a man between 65 and 85 years old with acute or convalescent COVID-19. CDR3 DNA: TGTGCCAGCTCACCACCGGTAGCTCAAGAGACCCAGTACTTC. Translation gives CASSPPVAQETQYF.